Sample share makes the clone carrying this TCR beta chain medium-sized. Its antigen is not known. As to time point: before preoperative PTX-NDP chemotherapy. Patients received paclitaxel-nedaplatin as preoperative chemotherapy before surgery. CDR3 length: 14 amino acids. The germline CDR1 and CDR2 sequences are SGHAT and FQNNGV. V shed 1 base and J 10 bases; nucleotides not matched to a gene: 7. The data were taken from a study of esophageal squamous cell carcinoma under preoperative chemotherapy. In the study overall: Both tumor-infiltrating lymphocytes and peripheral blood T cells were profiled.

Study-wide findings and caveats: Peripheral T cells showed a significant TCR diversity increase after chemotherapy, unlike tumor-infiltrating lymphocytes.

TCRdb itself ran the PCR reads through MiXCR, one entry per CDR3 protein. Among 5,000 to 7,500 distinct CDR3 sequences listed, roughly 30% were seen once. This chain joins TRBV11-2 and TRBJ2-1, with 7 nucleotides matching TRBD2. The specimen was collected from a patient given preoperative chemotherapy. This receptor was taken from a human donor with esophageal squamous cell carcinoma. The donor label of this sample is uncertain. The CDR3 protein is CASSLGGGTYEQFF. The CDR3 nucleotides are TGTGCCAGCAGCTTAGGGGGGGGTACCTACGAGCAGTTCTTC.